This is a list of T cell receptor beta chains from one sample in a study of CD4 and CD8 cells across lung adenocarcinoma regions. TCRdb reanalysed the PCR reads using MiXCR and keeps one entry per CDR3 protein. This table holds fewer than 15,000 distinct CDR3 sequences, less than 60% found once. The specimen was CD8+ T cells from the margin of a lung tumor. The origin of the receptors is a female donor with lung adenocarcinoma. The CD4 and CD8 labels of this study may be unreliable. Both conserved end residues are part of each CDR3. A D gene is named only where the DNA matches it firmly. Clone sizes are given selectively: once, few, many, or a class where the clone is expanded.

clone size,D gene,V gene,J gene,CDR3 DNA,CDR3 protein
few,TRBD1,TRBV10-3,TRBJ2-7,TGTGCCATCAGCGACAGGGTTAGCGACGAGCAGTACTTC,CAISDRVSDEQYF
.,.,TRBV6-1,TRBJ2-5,TGTGCCAGGGGGTACGGGGGCAGAGACAAAGAGACGCAGTACTTC,CARGYGGRDKETQYF
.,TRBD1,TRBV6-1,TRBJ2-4,TGTGCCAGCAGTGAAGATGGGACAGGGACCTACAATGAGCAGTACTTC,CASSEDGTGTYNEQYF
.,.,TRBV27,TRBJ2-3,TGTGCCAGGGGTTTAGGGGCGCCAGGGGCAGAGACGCAGTACTTT,CARGLGAPGAETQYF
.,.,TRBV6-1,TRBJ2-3,TGTGCCAGCTCTAAACCCAAAAACACGCAGTATTTT,CASSKPKNTQYF
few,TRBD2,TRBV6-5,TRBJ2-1,TGTGCCAGCAGTTACTCGCAACTAGCGGAGTACAATGAGCAGTTCTTC,CASSYSQLAEYNEQFF
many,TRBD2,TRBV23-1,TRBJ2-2,TGCGCCAGCAGTCGCCCTAGCGGGGGCCCGAACACCGGGGAGCTGTTTTTT,CASSRPSGGPNTGELFF
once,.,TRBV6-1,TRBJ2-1,TGTGCCAGCGCAGAACACAATGAGCAGTTCTTC,CASAEHNEQFF
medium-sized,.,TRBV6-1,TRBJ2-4,TGTGCCAGCAGTCTCGGGACGTCCTTAGCCAAAAACATTCAGTACTTC,CASSLGTSLAKNIQYF
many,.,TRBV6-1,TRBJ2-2,TGTGCCAGCAGTGAAACTCCGGGACAGAACACCGGGGAGCTGTTTTTT,CASSETPGQNTGELFF
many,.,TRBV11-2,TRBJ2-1,TGTGCCAGCAGCTCCGGGGGGCATGAGCAGTTCTTC,CASSSGGHEQFF
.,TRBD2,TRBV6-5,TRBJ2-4,TGTGCCAGCAGTTCGGGGGCGGGGGGCAAAGATACTCAGTACTTC,CASSSGAGGKDTQYF
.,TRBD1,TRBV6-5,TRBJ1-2,TGTGCCAGCAGTTATTCCGGGACAGGGAACCGTGCTGGCTACACCTTC,CASSYSGTGNRAGYTF
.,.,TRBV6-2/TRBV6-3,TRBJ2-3,TGTGCCAGCGGTGGGCGGGGGGACAGCAAAGATACGCAGTATTTT,CASGGRGDSKDTQYF
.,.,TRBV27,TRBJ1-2,TGTGCCAGCAGTTTACAGGGGCGGAATGGCTACACCTTC,CASSLQGRNGYTF
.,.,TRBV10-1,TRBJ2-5,TGCGCCGGCAGCGAGGTGCGGAACGGAGAGACCCAGTACTTC,CAGSEVRNGETQYF
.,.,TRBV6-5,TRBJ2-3,TGTGCCAGCAGTTCGATCGTTCCGACGGGGATAGGCAAAAATACGCAGTACTTT,CASSSIVPTGIGKNTQYF
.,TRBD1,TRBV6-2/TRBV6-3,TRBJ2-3,TGTGCCAGCACCGACAGGGGCCTGGGGCTGGGGGCCACAAATACGCAGTATTTC,CASTDRGLGLGATNTQYF
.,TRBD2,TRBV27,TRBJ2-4,TGTGCCAGGGGGGAGCGGGGCAAAAACACTCAGTACTTT,CARGERGKNTQYF
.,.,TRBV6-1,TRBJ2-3,TGTGCCAGCAGCCGAGAAGCCGAGGAAGACATGCAGTATTTT,CASSREAEEDMQYF
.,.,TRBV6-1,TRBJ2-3,TGTGCCAGCGGGGCTAGGGGCCGGGACCAAGAGACGCAGTATTTT,CASGARGRDQETQYF
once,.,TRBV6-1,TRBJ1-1,TGTGCCAGCAGTGAGGGGACAATAAAGAACACTGAAGCTTTCTTT,CASSEGTIKNTEAFF
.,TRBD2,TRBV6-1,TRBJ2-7,TGTGCCAGCTCCAAGCGGGGGGACTACGAGCAGTACTTC,CASSKRGDYEQYF
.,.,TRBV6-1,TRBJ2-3,TGTGCGAGGAGTGAAGGGGCTGTGGGCCAAAACACGCAGTATTTC,CARSEGAVGQNTQYF
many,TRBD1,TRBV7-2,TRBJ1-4,TGTGCCAGCAGCGACGGACAGGGAATTGGAAAACTGTTTTTT,CASSDGQGIGKLFF
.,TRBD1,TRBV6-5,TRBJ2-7,TGTGCCAGCAGTTACTCGACAGGGGCAGGCTACGAGCAGTACTTC,CASSYSTGAGYEQYF
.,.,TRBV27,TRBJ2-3,TGTGCCAGCAGTTTACGGGCGCCAGGGGCAGATATTCAGTATTTC,CASSLRAPGADIQYF